This T cell receptor beta chain originates from a study of T cells expressing NK-cell markers. Overall study: Sorted CD3+CD56+NKG2C+, CD3+CD56+NKG2C- and CD3+CD56-NKG2C+ T-cell subsets were beta-chain profiled. The study's findings and limits: Of the CD8+ T cells in about 6 donors, about 1.0-7.5% belonged to dominant NKG2C+ clonotypes. The CD3+CD56-NKG2C+ fraction of several donors was likewise dominated by these clonotypes.

For TCR beta, cDNA was produced by 5'RACE template switching with UMIs. Using the 5' RACE reads, TCRdb records one entry per CDR3 protein without DNA. The sample has over 150,000 distinct CDR3 sequences. For this clonotype: The antigen remains undetermined.

The germline gives CDR1 MGHRA, CDR2 YSYEKL. The CDR3 is 15 amino acids. The source material was blood T cells: a sorted CD56 or NKG2C T cell subset, CD4+ or CD8+ T cells, or bulk PBMC T cells (not recorded which). The V and J genes are TRBV4-1 and TRBJ2-7; TCRdb names TRBD1, which stays unverified in the absence of DNA. The sequence was collected from a man aged 18 to 70 in good health. The CDR3: CASSQVWDRVYEQYF.